Sequencing of this T cell receptor beta chain was carried out in a study of T cells in Graves' hyperthyroidism and ophthalmopathy. Study-level findings and limits: Separating ophthalmopathy from stable hyperthyroidism was achieved by a 13 V-J model. Ophthalmopathy was model-predicted a median about 6 months pre-onset.

Patients showing uncontrolled infection, other autoimmune disease, pregnancy or lactation were ineligible. Diagnoses were made from clinical symptoms, serum measures (thyroxine and TRAb), thyroid ultrasound and orbital computed tomography. Amplification of TCR beta CDR3 regions was performed using RNA transcripts as template. During a first-round RT-PCR of the TCR CDR3, the HTBI primer set was used. TCRdb passed the multiplex PCR reads through MiXCR, listing each CDR3 protein once. This table holds hundreds of thousands of distinct CDR3 sequences, around 16% found once. The CDR3 loop spans 13 amino acids. V was pared by 6 bases and J by 9 bases, with 9 bases of the junction left unmatched. This clonotype was seen ten or more times. The antigen remains unidentified.

The sample comprised blood. This chain links TRBV12-3 or TRBV12-4 with TRBJ2-7; 9 bases agree with TRBD1. The origin of this receptor is a man in his forties with Graves' hyperthyroidism. The CDR3 DNA is TGTGCCAGCAGGACAGGGGGGGGTCTCTGGCAGTACTTC. Its protein product is CASRTGGGLWQYF.